The 11 T cell receptor beta chains below all came from one sample that was sequenced in a study of control samples from healthy donors and cancer patients. Assay: immunoSEQ multiplex PCR; the TCRdb copy retains only in-frame clones and omits some. This table has tens of thousands of clones, more than 85% appearing once. Input material: blood. These receptors were collected from a woman in her twenties or thirties in good health.

V gene TRBV6-5 combines with J gene TRBJ2-7; TRBD1 matches 7 bases. The CDR3 consists of 14 residues. V shed 0 bases, J shed 2 bases, and the junction held 1 base outside the gene matches. Germline V lookup: CDR1 MNHEY, CDR2 SVGAGI. CDR3 loop: CASSYSGTAYEQYF. In DNA form, the CDR3 reads TGTGCCAGCAGTTACTCCGGGACAGCCTACGAGCAGTACTTC.

The rearrangement links TRBV11-2 to TRBJ1-2, with a weak D call TRBD1 (6 bases). CDR1 and CDR2 (germline): SGHAT, FQNNGV. This CDR3 has 15 amino acids. Trimming removed 4 bases from V and 8 bases from J, with 20 bases in between. The CDR3 sequence is CASSSIQTGGWGYTF. As DNA, the CDR3 is TGTGCCAGCAGCTCTATCCAAACCGGGGGCTGGGGCTACACCTTC.

The table lists this clone with a count of one. The J gene is TRBJ2-6, the V gene TRBV6-1, with D uncertain. Germline-derived CDR1 and CDR2 are MNHNS and SASEGT. The CDR3 covers 16 residues. V was trimmed by 4 bases and J by 0 bases, leaving 10 bases between them. The DNA of the CDR3 is TGTGCCAGCAGTGGGGATATAGGCTCTGGGGCCAACGTCCTGACTTTC. It specifies CASSGDIGSGANVLTF.

This clone was counted once. The gene calls are TRBV5-6 and TRBJ1-2; 7 bases map to TRBD1. In germline, CDR1 is SGHDT, CDR2 YYEEEE. The trim removed 4 bases at V and 5 bases at J, leaving 5 bases unmatched. This CDR3 has 13 amino acids. The CDR3 reads CASSPGQLYGYTF. As DNA, the CDR3 is TGTGCCAGCAGCCCGGGACAGCTGTATGGCTACACCTTC. Looking up the rest from reference TRBV5-6 and TRBJ1-2 gives the full variable domain: DAGVTQSPTHLIKTRGQQVTLRCSPKSGHDTVSWYQQALGQGPQFIFQYYEEEERQRGNFPDRFSGHQFPNYSSELNVNALLLGDSALYLCASSPGQLYGYTFGSGTRLTVV.

The rearrangement joins TRBV7-3 to TRBJ2-3; a weak D match, TRBD2 (6 bases). Germline CDR1 reads SGHTA; CDR2 reads FQGTGA. The CDR3 is made up of 15 amino acids. The V gene lost 1 base and the J gene lost 3 bases, with 11 bases spanning the gap. CDR3 bases: TGTGCCAGCAGCTTAAACAACGGGAGAACAGATACGCAGTATTTT. Amino acids: CASSLNNGRTDTQYF. Variable domain in full (rest from reference TRBV7-3 and TRBJ2-3): GAGVSQTPSNKVTEKGKYVELRCDPISGHTALYWYRQSLGQGPEFLIYFQGTGAADDSGLPNDRFFAVRPEGSVSTLKIQRTERGDSAVYLCASSLNNGRTDTQYFGPGTRLTVL.

The J gene is TRBJ2-1, the V gene TRBV3-1 (or the pseudogene TRBV3-2); no firm D call. Germline CDR1 reads LGHDT; CDR2 reads YNNKEL (reference sequence). The CDR3 sequence is 16 residues long. V shed 1 base and J shed 0 bases, with 10 bases lying between them. For the CDR3, the DNA is TGTGCCAGCAGCCAAGGGAGAAGGAGCTCCTACAATGAGCAGTTCTTC. Protein: CASSQGRRSSYNEQFF.

The rearrangement uses TRBV6-2 or TRBV6-3 and TRBJ1-3; D ambiguous. CDR3 size: 15 residues. From germline, CDR1 is MNHEY and CDR2 SVGEGT. The V end was cut by 2 bases, the J end by 0 bases, with 8 bases between. CDR3 coding DNA: TGTGCCAGCAGTTACGGTCCTAACTCTGGAAACACCATATATTTT. It encodes CASSYGPNSGNTIYF.

This chain links TRBV27 with TRBJ2-7, with 9 nucleotides matching TRBD2. CDR1 and CDR2 from the germline V gene are MNHEY and SMNVEV (reference sequence). This CDR3 region has 15 residues. J lost 4 bases, V lost 4 bases, and 8 bases had no gene match. CDR3 amino acids: CASSSLSSGVYEQYF. CDR3 coding DNA: TGTGCCAGCAGTTCCCTTTCTAGCGGGGTATACGAGCAGTACTTC.

The chain couples TRBV7-3 to TRBJ2-3, with 8 positions matching TRBD1. The V segment lost 5 bases and the J segment 2 bases; nucleotides outside the gene matches: 9. This CDR3 region has 16 residues. Germline V lookup: CDR1 SGHTA, CDR2 FQGTGA. The CDR3 is CASSLKTGDNTDTQYF. The CDR3 DNA reads as TGTGCCAGCAGCCTGAAGACAGGGGACAACACAGATACGCAGTATTTT.

The chain combines TRBV6-5 with TRBJ1-1, with D possibly being TRBD1 (5 bases). Trimming took 0 bases from V and 3 from J, leaving 11 bases between them. The length of the CDR3 is 15 residues. Germline values: CDR1 MNHEY, CDR2 SVGAGI. This chain's CDR3 is CASSYSMGTYTEAFF. The DNA for the CDR3 is TGTGCCAGCAGTTACTCAATGGGGACCTACACTGAAGCTTTCTTT.

The genes are TRBV6-5 and TRBJ1-1; 7 bases agree with TRBD1. V shed 6 bases and J 3 bases; nucleotides not matched to a gene: 7. CDR1 and CDR2 (germline): MNHEY, SVGAGI. This CDR3 has 14 residues. The CDR3 DNA is TGTGCCAGCAGACCGGACAGGCTCGACACTGAAGCTTTCTTT. It translates to CASRPDRLDTEAFF.